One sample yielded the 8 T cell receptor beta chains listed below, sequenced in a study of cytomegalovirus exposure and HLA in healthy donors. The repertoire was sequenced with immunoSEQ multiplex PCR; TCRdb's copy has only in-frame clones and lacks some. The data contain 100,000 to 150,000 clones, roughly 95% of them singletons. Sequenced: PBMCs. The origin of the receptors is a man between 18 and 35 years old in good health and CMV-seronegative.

The CDR3 region is CASSNYRPPMYEQYF. CDR3 nucleotides: TGTGCCAGCAGCAATTACAGGCCCCCCATGTACGAGCAGTACTTC. This chain uses TRBV21-1 with TRBJ2-7; the D call in the table, TRBD1, was not verified against the DNA. TRBV21-1 constitutes a pseudogene. This CDR3 spans 15 amino acids.

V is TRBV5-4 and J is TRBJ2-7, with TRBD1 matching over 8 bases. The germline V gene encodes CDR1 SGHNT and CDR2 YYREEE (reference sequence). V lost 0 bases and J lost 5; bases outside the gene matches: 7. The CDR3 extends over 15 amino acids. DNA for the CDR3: TGTGCCAGCAGCTTGGTTCGGTCAGGGGGCGACGAGCAGTACTTC. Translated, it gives CASSLVRSGGDEQYF.

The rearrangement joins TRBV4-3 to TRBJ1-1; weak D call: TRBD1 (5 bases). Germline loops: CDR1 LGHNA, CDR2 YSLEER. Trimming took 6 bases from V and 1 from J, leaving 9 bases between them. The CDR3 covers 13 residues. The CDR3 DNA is TGCGCCAGCAGTCGAGACAGGAACACTGAAGCTTTCTTT. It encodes CASSRDRNTEAFF.

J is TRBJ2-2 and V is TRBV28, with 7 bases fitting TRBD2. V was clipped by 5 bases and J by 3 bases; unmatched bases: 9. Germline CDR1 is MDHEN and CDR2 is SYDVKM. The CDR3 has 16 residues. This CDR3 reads CASSVLASPDTGELFF. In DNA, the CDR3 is TGTGCCAGCAGTGTACTAGCGAGTCCAGACACCGGGGAGCTGTTTTTT.

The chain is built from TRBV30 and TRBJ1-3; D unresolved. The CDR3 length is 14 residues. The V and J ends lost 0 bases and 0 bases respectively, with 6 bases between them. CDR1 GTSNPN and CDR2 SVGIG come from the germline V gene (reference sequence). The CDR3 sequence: CAWSVRGSGNTIYF. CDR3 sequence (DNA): TGTGCCTGGAGTGTCCGAGGCTCTGGAAACACCATATATTTT.

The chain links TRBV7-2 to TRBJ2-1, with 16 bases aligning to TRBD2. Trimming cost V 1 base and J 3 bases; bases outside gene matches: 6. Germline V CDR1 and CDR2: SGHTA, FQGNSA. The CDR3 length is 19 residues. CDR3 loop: CASSLEGLAGGPGYNEQFF. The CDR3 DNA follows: TGTGCCAGCAGCTTAGAGGGACTAGCGGGAGGGCCGGGCTACAATGAGCAGTTCTTC. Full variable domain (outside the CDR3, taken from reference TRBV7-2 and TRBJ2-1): GAGVSQSPSNKVTEKGKDVELRCDPISGHTALYWYRQSLGQGLEFLIYFQGNSAPDKSGLPSDRFSAERTGGSVSTLTIQRTQQEDSAVYLCASSLEGLAGGPGYNEQFFGPGTRLTVL.

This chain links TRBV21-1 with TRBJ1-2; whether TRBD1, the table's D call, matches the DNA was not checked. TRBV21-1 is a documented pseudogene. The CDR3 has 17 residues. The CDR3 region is CASSNSYSAGPKVGYTF. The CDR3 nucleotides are TGTGCCAGCAGCAATTCATATTCGGCAGGTCCTAAGGTTGGCTACACCTTC.

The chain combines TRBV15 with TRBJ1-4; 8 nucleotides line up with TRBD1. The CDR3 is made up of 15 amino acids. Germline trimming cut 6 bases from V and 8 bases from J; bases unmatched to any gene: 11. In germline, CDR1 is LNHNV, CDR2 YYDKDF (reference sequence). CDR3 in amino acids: CATRRGTGGREKLFF. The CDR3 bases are TGTGCCACCAGACGGGGGACAGGCGGGCGGGAAAAACTGTTTTTT.